Sequencing of this T cell receptor beta chain was carried out in a study of blood T cell repertoires in COVID-19. Across the study: The United States, Italy and Spain provided the acute and convalescent COVID-19 samples. PBMCs, B-cell-depleted T cells, or T cells provided the cDNA or gDNA that made up the material.

As originally analysed: Quantification of nucleated cells was approximated via reference gene primer amplification. TCRdb's table, derived via immunoSEQ multiplex PCR, lists solely in-frame clones and lacks some. The V and J calls and clone size were taken over from that table, and D and trimming were inferred from the DNA. Among 75,000 to 95,000 clones listed, 80% were seen once. The V end lost 0 bases, the J end lost 4 bases, and 7 bases lay between the germline ends. Looked up from germline, CDR1 is SGHDT and CDR2 is YYEEEE. This CDR3 is 14 amino acids long. This clone came up a few times. Sequenced material: peripheral blood. The rearrangement joins TRBV5-6 to TRBJ1-4, with D possibly matching TRBD1 (5 bases). The receptor's source is a woman between 40 and 50 years old with active or convalescent COVID-19. The CDR3, as DNA: TGTGCCAGCAGCTTGGCCGGGGGTAATGAAAAACTGTTTTTT. The encoded protein is CASSLAGGNEKLFF.